These T cell receptor beta chains were read from a single sample in a study of blood T cells in healthy people across ages. TCRdb analysed the 5' RACE reads with MiXCR anew, one entry per CDR3 protein. Altogether some 1.5 million distinct CDR3 sequences are present, approximately 43% being singletons, with the ten largest covering around 4%. Sample: blood. The origin of the receptors is a woman aged 18-29 years in good health. Each CDR3 is given with its conserved first and last residue. Fields, in order: clone size, V gene, J gene, D gene, CDR3 protein, CDR3 DNA. The D gene is left open where the match is weak. Clone size is not always given. Where it is, it says once, few, many or a class for expanded clones.

size: .
V: TRBV2
J: TRBJ2-3
D: TRBD2
CDR3: CASSDGRITDTQYF
DNA: TGTGCCAGCAGTGACGGGAGGATAACAGATACGCAGTATTTT

size: .
V: TRBV29-1
J: TRBJ1-1
D: .
CDR3: CSVEGTRQMNTEAFF
DNA: TGCAGCGTTGAGGGAACGAGGCAGATGAACACTGAAGCTTTCTTT

size: .
V: TRBV25-1
J: TRBJ1-6
D: TRBD1
CDR3: CASRRTGGVSPLHF
DNA: TGTGCCAGCAGACGGACAGGGGGCGTTTCACCCCTCCACTTT

size: .
V: TRBV2
J: TRBJ1-5
D: TRBD1
CDR3: CASSGTGGAFGNQPQHF
DNA: TGTGCCAGCAGTGGGACAGGGGGCGCGTTCGGTAATCAGCCCCAGCATTTT

size: .
V: TRBV27
J: TRBJ2-7
D: TRBD2
CDR3: CASSVRGSVYEQYF
DNA: TGTGCCAGCAGTGTCCGCGGGAGCGTCTACGAGCAGTACTTC

size: once
V: TRBV11-2
J: TRBJ2-1
D: TRBD1
CDR3: CASSPRQGYEQFF
DNA: TGTGCCAGCAGCCCCCGACAGGGATATGAGCAGTTCTTC

size: few
V: TRBV2
J: TRBJ2-3
D: TRBD2
CDR3: CASGGTSGADTQYF
DNA: TGTGCCAGCGGAGGGACTAGCGGGGCAGATACGCAGTATTTT

size: .
V: TRBV4-1
J: TRBJ2-7
D: TRBD2
CDR3: CASSRPGLANEQYF
DNA: TGCGCCAGCAGCCGACCGGGACTAGCCAACGAGCAGTACTTC

size: .
V: TRBV20-1
J: TRBJ2-7
D: .
CDR3: CSASKDGNSYEQYF
DNA: TGCAGTGCTAGTAAAGACGGGAACTCCTACGAGCAGTACTTC

size: few
V: TRBV29-1
J: TRBJ2-7
D: .
CDR3: CSVVALGTISYEQYF
DNA: TGCAGCGTTGTAGCATTAGGGACAATTTCCTACGAGCAGTACTTC

size: .
V: TRBV20-1
J: TRBJ2-3
D: TRBD1
CDR3: CSAFGQGGTDTQYF
DNA: TGCAGTGCGTTTGGACAGGGGGGCACAGATACGCAGTATTTT

size: few
V: TRBV5-4
J: TRBJ1-5
D: .
CDR3: CASSLQGSHQPQHF
DNA: TGTGCCAGCAGTTTACAGGGTAGCCATCAGCCCCAGCATTTT

size: .
V: TRBV30
J: TRBJ1-5
D: .
CDR3: CAWSVAAGGNQPQHF
DNA: TGTGCCTGGAGTGTAGCGGCAGGGGGCAATCAGCCCCAGCATTTT

size: .
V: TRBV18
J: TRBJ2-1
D: TRBD2
CDR3: CASSLGVAGWNEQFF
DNA: TGTGCCAGCTCACTCGGGGTAGCGGGATGGAATGAGCAGTTCTTC

size: .
V: TRBV4-1
J: TRBJ1-2
D: .
CDR3: CASSQSPRGTLANYGYTF
DNA: TGCGCCAGCAGCCAATCCCCCCGGGGGACGTTAGCTAACTATGGCTACACCTTC

size: .
V: TRBV6-5
J: TRBJ2-5
D: .
CDR3: CASTLGPWGETQYF
DNA: TGTGCCAGCACCTTAGGACCGTGGGGGGAGACCCAGTACTTC

size: .
V: TRBV20-1
J: TRBJ2-1
D: .
CDR3: CSASQITPTYEQFF
DNA: TGCAGTGCTAGTCAGATTACTCCTACCTATGAGCAGTTCTTC